Below, 16 T cell receptor beta chains from the same sample are listed, as sequenced in a study of OX40 agonist ivuxolimab in advanced cancers. Libraries were prepared by immunoSEQ multiplex PCR; TCRdb keeps only in-frame clonotypes and omits some of them. The table includes around 34,000 clones, 70% to 90% detected once. The specimen was CD4+ or CD8+ T cells sorted from blood, collected in a trial of the OX40 agonist ivuxolimab. The receptors derive from an adult with an advanced solid tumor such as melanoma, head and neck, liver or kidney cancer.

This clone has more than one count but fewer than ten. The chain employs TRBV9 and TRBJ2-1, with 10 bases aligning to TRBD2. Germline V gene data show CDR1 as SGDLS and CDR2 as YYNGEE. Trimming at V came to 0 bases and at J to 0 bases, leaving 9 bases not matched to a gene. The CDR3 is made up of 19 amino acids. The CDR3 DNA sequence: TGTGCCAGCAGCGTAGGAAGTAGCGGGGGGTCCAGCTCCTACAATGAGCAGTTCTTC. Translated, it gives CASSVGSSGGSSSYNEQFF. The full variable domain, completed using reference TRBV9 and TRBJ2-1, is DSGVTQTPKHLITATGQRVTLRCSPRSGDLSVYWYQQSLDQGLQFLIQYYNGEERAKGNILERFSAQQFPDLHSELNLSSLELGDSALYFCASSVGSSGGSSSYNEQFFGPGTRLTVL.

CDR3 coding DNA: TGCGCCAGCAGCTTAAAACTAGCGGGGGGGCCAGAACCCGGGGAGCTGTTTTTT. Translating it yields CASSLKLAGGPEPGELFF. This chain uses TRBV5-1 with TRBJ2-2; 13 bases line up with TRBD2. This CDR3 has 18 residues. Per the germline V gene, CDR1 is SGHRS and CDR2 is YFSETQ. V lost 2 bases, J lost 6 bases, and 10 bases stayed unmatched.

V and J are TRBV13 and TRBJ2-4; 9 nucleotides line up with TRBD2. The junction had 16 bases not matched to a gene; V was cut back by 4 bases and J by 0 bases. Germline V gene sequence: CDR1 PRHDT, CDR2 FYEKMQ (reference sequence). This CDR3 spans 20 amino acids. CDR3 sequence (DNA): TGTGCCAGCAGCTCAGCTGATGGCGGGGGGGCGGGAGTAGCCAAAAACATTCAGTACTTC. Translating gives CASSSADGGGAGVAKNIQYF.

The V call is TRBV6-1, the J call TRBJ1-6; 12 positions match TRBD1. The CDR3 contains 16 residues. Germline assignment: CDR1 MNHNS and CDR2 SASEGT. J lost 6 bases, V lost 3 bases, and 3 bases had no gene match. The CDR3 is CASSDWDRGLNSPLHF. The CDR3 bases are TGTGCCAGCAGTGATTGGGACAGGGGGCTTAATTCACCCCTCCACTTT.

The V call is TRBV27, the J call TRBJ2-1; 7 bases match TRBD2. From germline, CDR1 is MNHEY and CDR2 SMNVEV (reference sequence). There are 15 residues in the CDR3. The trim removed 2 bases at V and 2 bases at J, leaving 3 bases unmatched. The CDR3 region is CASSLLGRPYNEQFF. CDR3 bases: TGTGCCAGCAGTTTACTCGGGAGGCCCTACAATGAGCAGTTCTTC.

The V call is TRBV28, the J call TRBJ1-2; 9 positions match TRBD1. This CDR3 spans 15 amino acids. Per the germline V gene, CDR1 is MDHEN and CDR2 is SYDVKM. Losses at the gene ends were 5 bases for V and 5 bases for J; bases not matched to a gene: 9. The CDR3 coding sequence is TGTGCCAGCAGTCCCAGACCACAGGGGGCATATGGCTACACCTTC. Protein: CASSPRPQGAYGYTF.

The chain recombines TRBV7-9 with TRBJ2-3; tentative D call: TRBD1 (6 bases). From germline, CDR1 is SEHNR and CDR2 FQNEAQ (reference sequence). The length of the CDR3 is 17 residues. V gave up 2 bases and J gave up 0 bases, with 15 bases separating them. CDR3 sequence (DNA): TGTGCCAGCAGCTTATCATTGGACAGTCCCAGCACAGATACGCAGTATTTT. Translated: CASSLSLDSPSTDTQYF.

This CDR3 is CASSQQGANTEAFF. The CDR3 nucleotides are TGCGCCAGCAGCCAACAGGGGGCGAACACTGAAGCTTTCTTT. The chain employs TRBV4-3 and TRBJ1-1; 8 nucleotides align to TRBD1. The CDR3 runs 14 residues. The ends lost 2 bases at V and 1 base at J; junction bases unmatched: 0. The V gene's germline CDR1 is LGHNA and CDR2 YSLEER.

This chain joins TRBV4-3 and TRBJ2-7; D perhaps matches TRBD1 (5 bases). V was clipped by 0 bases and J by 4 bases, with 10 bases between them. The CDR3 is 14 residues long. Germline CDR1 and CDR2: LGHNA and YSLEER. CDR3 region: CASSQEYRRYEQYF. CDR3 DNA sequence: TGCGCCAGCAGCCAAGAATACAGGCGTTACGAGCAGTACTTC.

V and J are TRBV19 and TRBJ1-2; TRBD1 agrees at 10 bases. The CDR3 is 15 residues long. Trimming removed 7 bases from V and 4 bases from J; junction bases left unmatched: 9. Per germline, CDR1 LNHDA and CDR2 SQIVND (reference sequence). The CDR3 is CASTASGTGVYGYTF. CDR3 in DNA: TGTGCCAGTACTGCCTCCGGGACAGGGGTCTATGGCTACACCTTC.

The V call is TRBV30, the J call TRBJ2-2; no firm D call. V was cut by 1 base and J by 3 bases, with 3 bases left in between. The V gene's germline CDR1 is GTSNPN and CDR2 SVGIG (reference sequence). The CDR3 covers 12 residues. The CDR3 loop is CAWSDDTGELFF. CDR3 in DNA: TGTGCCTGGAGTGATGACACCGGGGAGCTGTTTTTT.

This rearrangement joins TRBV9 to TRBJ1-3, with a weak D call TRBD1 (6 bases). The germline CDR1 and CDR2 sequences are SGDLS and YYNGEE. CDR3 length: 15 amino acids. The V end lost 0 bases, the J end lost 3 bases, and 10 bases lay between the germline ends. CDR3: CASSVGGARGNTIYF. CDR3 coding DNA: TGTGCCAGCAGCGTAGGGGGGGCGCGTGGAAACACCATATATTTT.

This clone was found once. The chain combines TRBV27 with TRBJ2-1; 13 bases agree with TRBD2. The V gene's germline CDR1 is MNHEY and CDR2 SMNVEV (reference sequence). The CDR3 covers 15 residues. With 6 bases clipped from V and 7 bases from J, the junction kept 6 bases outside the gene matches. CDR3 loop: CASSPGTSGENEQFF. CDR3 coding DNA: TGTGCCAGCAGCCCCGGGACTAGCGGGGAGAATGAGCAGTTCTTC.

The V call is TRBV30, the J call TRBJ2-3; 7 nucleotides line up with TRBD1. This CDR3 has 14 amino acids. V shed 7 bases, J shed 5 bases, and the junction held 12 bases outside the gene matches. Looked up from germline, CDR1 is GTSNPN and CDR2 is SVGIG (reference sequence). In nucleotides, the CDR3 is TGTGCCTTCACCCAGACAGGGCCCGGAGATACGCAGTATTTT. Translation gives CAFTQTGPGDTQYF.

The rearrangement uses TRBV2 and TRBJ2-2, with 7 nucleotides matching TRBD1. V gave up 9 bases and J gave up 2 bases; unmatched junction bases: 3. This CDR3 is built from 13 residues. The germline V gene encodes CDR1 SNHLY and CDR2 FYNNEI. The CDR3 region is CARRDSNTGELFF. CDR3 DNA: TGTGCCAGAAGGGACAGCAACACCGGGGAGCTGTTTTTT. The complete variable domain, with remaining parts taken from reference TRBV2 and TRBJ2-2, reads EPEVTQTPSHQVTQMGQEVILRCVPISNHLYFYWYRQILGQKVEFLVSFYNNEISEKSEIFDDQFSVERPDGSNFTLKIRSTKLEDSAMYFCARRDSNTGELFFGEGSRLTVL.

V is TRBV9 and J is TRBJ1-2, with D maybe TRBD1 (5 bases). The V end lost 0 bases, the J end lost 4 bases, and 16 bases lay between the germline ends. CDR3 length: 16 amino acids. Germline assignment: CDR1 SGDLS and CDR2 YYNGEE. CDR3 DNA sequence: TGTGCCAGCAGCGTAGCCGGGGGTGGGACGGGCTATGGCTACACCTTC. Amino acids: CASSVAGGGTGYGYTF.